This entry lists 2 T cell receptor beta chains sequenced from one sample in a study of OX40 agonist ivuxolimab in advanced cancers. Assay used: immunoSEQ multiplex PCR; TCRdb lists only in-frame clones, some missing. Found here are 35,000 to 45,000 clones, 88% of them singletons; the top ten hold less than 20%. The starting material was CD4+ or CD8+ T cells sorted from blood, obtained in a trial of the OX40 agonist ivuxolimab. The source of these receptors is an adult with an advanced solid tumor such as melanoma, head and neck, liver or kidney cancer.

This chain links TRBV5-4 with TRBJ2-3; TRBD2 matches at 10 bases. V was clipped by 0 bases and J by 4 bases; unmatched bases: 2. The CDR3 runs to 15 residues. CDR1 is SGHNT, CDR2 YYREEE, per germline (reference sequence). The CDR3 DNA reads TGTGCCAGCAGCTTGGAGCGGGGGGGATCAGATACGCAGTATTTT. Its translation: CASSLERGGSDTQYF.

The chain recombines TRBV4-2 with TRBJ1-2, with D maybe TRBD1 (5 bases). V lost 4 bases and J lost 7, with 13 bases in between. Germline CDR1 LGHNA, CDR2 YNFKEQ. The CDR3 contains 13 residues. CDR3 sequence reads: CASSPGGGPGYTF. For the CDR3, the DNA is TGTGCCAGCAGCCCAGGTGGGGGTCCTGGCTACACCTTC.